This T cell receptor (beta chain) was sequenced for a study of cytomegalovirus exposure and HLA in healthy donors. This clone rates as medium-sized (0.01 to 0.1%). The PCR ran on 60 Vbeta and 13 Jbeta primers. Assay: immunoSEQ multiplex PCR; the TCRdb copy retains only in-frame clones and omits some. The sample lists roughly 33,000 clones, about 80% occurring once. This CDR3 is 15 amino acids long. Between the trimmed V and J ends, which lost 4 bases and 3 bases, there was a span of 15 bases. CDR1 KGHSH and CDR2 LQKENI come from the germline V gene. The V call is TRBV18, the J call TRBJ1-1; D is possibly TRBD1 (5 bases). The TCR originated in a male donor in good health and CMV-seronegative. Sequenced input: PBMCs. Written as DNA, the CDR3 is TGTGCCAGCTCACGAGACACACAGGAAGACACTGAAGCTTTCTTT. It yields the protein CASSRDTQEDTEAFF.